One T cell receptor beta chain is described in this entry. What it binds is not known. A junction boundary mismatches the germline segment, possibly from a read error. Data came from immunoSEQ multiplex PCR; TCRdb stores just in-frame clones and leaves some out. The sample holds roughly 150,000 clones, 70% to 90% seen once. The CDR3 runs to 11 residues. From germline, CDR1 is DFQATT and CDR2 SNEGSKA (reference sequence). The data were taken from a study of T cell responses to AZD1222 COVID-19 vaccine. Study findings and constraints: Reports say nearly half of spike-specific TCRs go after unmutated variant regions. Spike-specific TCR breadth rose after two AZD1222 doses, and depth rose as well. Donors in the cohort were predominantly white British and more often female, and clonal diversity was possibly underestimated. Spike-wide coverage was observed for vaccine-associated CD4 TCRs, with dominant responses at 160-218 and 743-854.

This chain links TRBV20-1 with TRBJ2-1; TRBD2 aligns across 10 bases. The TCR was taken from an adult who had recovered from COVID-19. The material sequenced was peripheral blood, taken after recovery from COVID-19. CDR3 sequence: CSAEAGGRRVF. The DNA for the CDR3 is TGCAGTGCTGAAGCGGGGGGGCGCCGGGTCTTC.